This T cell receptor beta chain was sequenced during a study of T-cell reconstitution after alpha-beta-depleted transplantation in children. Findings and caveats of the study: Newly produced T cells mostly provided counts and TCRbeta diversity after one year, as hyperexpanded clones declined. At around two months after transplant, the alpha-beta T cells were reportedly derived from several hundred expanded clones that came from non-depleted graft cells.

Construction of the TCRbeta library involved unique molecular identifiers. TCRdb used MiXCR to reprocess the PCR reads, holding one entry per CDR3 protein. The sample carries 780,000 or so distinct CDR3 sequences, 15% to 20% recorded once. The CDR3 spans 16 residues. With 0 bases removed from V and 7 bases from J, the gap between germline ends came to 17 bases. CDR1 is SGDLS, CDR2 YYNGEE, per germline. This clonotype was seen repeatedly, ten times or more. The antigen remains undetermined. The gene calls are TRBV9 and TRBJ2-1, with D possibly TRBD2 on 6 matching bases. The receptor comes from a male patient younger than 18 who had a stem cell transplant for acute lymphoblastic leukemia, so the T cells may come from the graft donor. Sequenced here: PBMCs, mostly from graft donor cells, sampled 360 days after TCRalphabeta/CD19-depleted stem cell transplant. The CDR3 sequence: CASSVEGLAWGNEQFF. CDR3 in DNA: TGTGCCAGCAGCGTAGAGGGCCTAGCGTGGGGGAATGAGCAGTTCTTC.